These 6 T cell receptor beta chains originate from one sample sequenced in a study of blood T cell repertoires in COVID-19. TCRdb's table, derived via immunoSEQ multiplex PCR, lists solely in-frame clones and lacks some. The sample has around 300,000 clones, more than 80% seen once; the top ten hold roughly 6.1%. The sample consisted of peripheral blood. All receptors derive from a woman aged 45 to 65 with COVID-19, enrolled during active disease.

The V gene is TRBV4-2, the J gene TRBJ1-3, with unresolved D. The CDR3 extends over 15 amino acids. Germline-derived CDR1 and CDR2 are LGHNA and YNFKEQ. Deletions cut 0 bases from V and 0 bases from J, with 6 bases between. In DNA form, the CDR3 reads TGTGCCAGCAGCCAAGACGGAGCCTCTGGAAACACCATATATTTT. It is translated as CASSQDGASGNTIYF.

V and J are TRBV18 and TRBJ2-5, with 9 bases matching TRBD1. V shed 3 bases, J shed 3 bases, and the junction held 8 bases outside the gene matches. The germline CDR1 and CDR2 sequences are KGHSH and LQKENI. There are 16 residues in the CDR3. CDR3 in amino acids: CASSPQTGGGKETQYF. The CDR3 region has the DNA TGTGCCAGCTCACCCCAAACAGGGGGCGGAAAAGAGACCCAGTACTTC.

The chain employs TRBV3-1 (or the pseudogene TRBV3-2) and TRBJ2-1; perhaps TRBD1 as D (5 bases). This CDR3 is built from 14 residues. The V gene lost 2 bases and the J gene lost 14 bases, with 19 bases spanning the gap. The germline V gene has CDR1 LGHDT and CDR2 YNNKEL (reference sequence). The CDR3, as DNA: TGTGCCAGCAGCCAAAACAAGAATAGGGGTAATGAGTTCTTC. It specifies CASSQNKNRGNEFF.

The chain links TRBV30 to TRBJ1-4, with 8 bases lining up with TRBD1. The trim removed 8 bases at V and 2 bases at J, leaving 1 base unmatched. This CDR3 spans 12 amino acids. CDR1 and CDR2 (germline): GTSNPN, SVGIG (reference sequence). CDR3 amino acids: CAGTGTNEKLFF. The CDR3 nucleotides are TGTGCCGGGACAGGTACTAATGAAAAACTGTTTTTT. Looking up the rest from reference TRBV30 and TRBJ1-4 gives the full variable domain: SQTIHQWPATLVQPVGSPLSLECTVEGTSNPNLYWYRQAAGRGLQLLFYSVGIGQISSEVPQNLSASRPQDRQFILSSKKLLLSDSGFYLCAGTGTNEKLFFGSGTQLSVL.

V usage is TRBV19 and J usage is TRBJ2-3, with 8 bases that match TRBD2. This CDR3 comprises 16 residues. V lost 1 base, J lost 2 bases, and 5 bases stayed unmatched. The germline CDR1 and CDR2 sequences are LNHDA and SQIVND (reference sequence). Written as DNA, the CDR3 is TGTGCCAGTAGTATAGTGGCGGGAGGAGTCACAGATACGCAGTATTTT. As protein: CASSIVAGGVTDTQYF.

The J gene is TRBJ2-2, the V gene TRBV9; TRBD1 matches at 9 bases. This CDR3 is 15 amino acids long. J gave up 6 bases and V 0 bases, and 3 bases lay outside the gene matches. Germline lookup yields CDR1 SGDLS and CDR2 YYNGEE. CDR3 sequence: CASSVGDRASGELFF. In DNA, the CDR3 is TGTGCCAGCAGCGTAGGGGACAGGGCTTCCGGGGAGCTGTTTTTT. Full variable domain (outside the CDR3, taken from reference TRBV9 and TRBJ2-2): DSGVTQTPKHLITATGQRVTLRCSPRSGDLSVYWYQQSLDQGLQFLIQYYNGEERAKGNILERFSAQQFPDLHSELNLSSLELGDSALYFCASSVGDRASGELFFGEGSRLTVL.